This paragraph covers one TCR beta chain sequence. Its specificity is unknown. This sample was included in a study of post-analysis software for immune sequencing data. Study background: In terms of disease course, relapsing-remitting, secondary progressive and progressive-relapsing multiple sclerosis were included. Study observations and caveats: Those samples that were prepared in the same batch co-clustered strongly by F measure. Patients with multiple sclerosis recorded significantly lower normalized Chao1 diversity than controls, the study found.

Included in the TCR beta cDNA libraries were unique molecular identifiers. The T cell input of roughly 0.95 to 10 million gave hundreds of thousands of cDNA molecules. TCRdb re-called the PCR reads through MiXCR, storing one row per CDR3 protein. The table shows about 260,000 distinct CDR3 sequences, with 35% to 40% occurring only once. The sequence was obtained from a girl between 5 and 17 years old with multiple sclerosis. What was sequenced was blood.

In DNA form, the CDR3 reads TGCGCCAGCAGCCAAGATCCCACGAACAATCAGCCCCAGCATTTT. Protein: CASSQDPTNNQPQHF. The chain has TRBV4-1 and TRBJ1-5; D unclear. V lost 0 bases and J lost 3, with 9 bases in between. This CDR3 comprises 15 residues. CDR1 MGHRA and CDR2 YSYEKL come from the germline V gene.